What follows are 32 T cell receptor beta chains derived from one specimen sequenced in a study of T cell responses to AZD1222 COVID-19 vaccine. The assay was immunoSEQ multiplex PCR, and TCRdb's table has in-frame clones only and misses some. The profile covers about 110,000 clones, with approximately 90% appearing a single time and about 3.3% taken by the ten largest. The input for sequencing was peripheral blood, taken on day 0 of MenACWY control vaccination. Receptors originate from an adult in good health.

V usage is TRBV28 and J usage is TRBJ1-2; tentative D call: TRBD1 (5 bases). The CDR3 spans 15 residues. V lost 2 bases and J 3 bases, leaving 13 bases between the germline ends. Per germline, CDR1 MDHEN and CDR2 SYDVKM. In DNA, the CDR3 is TGTGCCAGCAGTTTAGCTGGGGGTTGGGACTATGGCTACACCTTC. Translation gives CASSLAGGWDYGYTF.

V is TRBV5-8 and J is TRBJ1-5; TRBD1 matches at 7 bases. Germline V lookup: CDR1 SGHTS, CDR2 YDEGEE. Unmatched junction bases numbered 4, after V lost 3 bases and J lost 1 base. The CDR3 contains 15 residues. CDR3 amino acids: CASSYRGLSNQPQHF. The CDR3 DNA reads TGTGCCAGCAGCTACAGGGGATTGAGCAATCAGCCCCAGCATTTT.

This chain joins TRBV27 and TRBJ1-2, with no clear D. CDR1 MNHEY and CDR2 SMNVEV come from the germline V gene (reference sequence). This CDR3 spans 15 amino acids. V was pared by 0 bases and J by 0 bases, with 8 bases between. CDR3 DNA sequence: TGTGCCAGCAGTTTATCGGCAACTGCTAACTATGGCTACACCTTC. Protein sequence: CASSLSATANYGYTF.

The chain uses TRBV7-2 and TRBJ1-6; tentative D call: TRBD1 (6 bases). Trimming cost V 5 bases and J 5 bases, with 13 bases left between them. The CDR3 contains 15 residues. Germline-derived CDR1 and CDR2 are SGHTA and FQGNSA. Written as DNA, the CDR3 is TGTGCCAGCAGCACGGGACACGTAAATAATTCACCCCTCCACTTT. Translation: CASSTGHVNNSPLHF.

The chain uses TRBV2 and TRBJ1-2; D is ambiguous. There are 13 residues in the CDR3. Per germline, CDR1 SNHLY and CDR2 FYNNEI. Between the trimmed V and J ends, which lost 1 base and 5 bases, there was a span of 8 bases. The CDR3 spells CASSEEGSYGYTF. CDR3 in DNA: TGTGCCAGCAGTGAAGAGGGTTCTTATGGCTACACCTTC.

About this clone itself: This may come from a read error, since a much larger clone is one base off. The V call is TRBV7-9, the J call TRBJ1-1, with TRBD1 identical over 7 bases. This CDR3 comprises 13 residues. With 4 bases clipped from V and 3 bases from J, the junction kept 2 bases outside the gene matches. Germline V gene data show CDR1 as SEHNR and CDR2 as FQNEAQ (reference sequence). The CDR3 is CASSSQGYTEAFF. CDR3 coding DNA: TGTGCCAGCAGCTCACAGGGGTACACTGAAGCTTTCTTT.

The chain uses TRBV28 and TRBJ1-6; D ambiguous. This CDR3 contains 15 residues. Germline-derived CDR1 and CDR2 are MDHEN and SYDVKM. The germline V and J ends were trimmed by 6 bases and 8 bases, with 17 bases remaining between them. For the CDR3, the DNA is TGTGCCAGCAGCCACGGCGGGGTTGGTGATTCACCCCTCCACTTT. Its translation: CASSHGGVGDSPLHF.

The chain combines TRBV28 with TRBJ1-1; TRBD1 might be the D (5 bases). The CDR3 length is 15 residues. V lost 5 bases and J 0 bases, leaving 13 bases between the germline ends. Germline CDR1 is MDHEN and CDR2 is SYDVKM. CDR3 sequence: CASSPPRGLNTEAFF. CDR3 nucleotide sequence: TGTGCCAGCAGTCCACCGAGGGGATTGAACACTGAAGCTTTCTTT.

The CDR3 DNA follows: TGTGCCAGCAGTCCGGGACTAGCGGGGTTGGGGCAGTTCTTC. Translated: CASSPGLAGLGQFF. This rearrangement joins TRBV11-1 to TRBJ2-1; 13 nucleotides match TRBD2. The V segment lost 6 bases and the J segment 12 bases; nucleotides outside the gene matches: 8. There are 14 residues in the CDR3. Looked up from germline, CDR1 is SGHAT and CDR2 is FQDESV (reference sequence).

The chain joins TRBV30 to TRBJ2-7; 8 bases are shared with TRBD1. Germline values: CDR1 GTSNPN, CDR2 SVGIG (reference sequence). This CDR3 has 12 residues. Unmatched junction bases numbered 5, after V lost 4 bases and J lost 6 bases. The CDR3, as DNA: TGTGCCTGGACTACGGACAGGGTCGAGCAGTACTTC. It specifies CAWTTDRVEQYF.

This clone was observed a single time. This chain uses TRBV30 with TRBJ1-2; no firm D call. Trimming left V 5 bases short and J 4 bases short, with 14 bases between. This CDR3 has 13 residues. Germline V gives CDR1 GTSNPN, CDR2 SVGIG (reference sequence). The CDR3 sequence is CAWGRASSYGYTF. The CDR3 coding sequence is TGTGCCTGGGGGAGGGCCAGCTCCTATGGCTACACCTTC.

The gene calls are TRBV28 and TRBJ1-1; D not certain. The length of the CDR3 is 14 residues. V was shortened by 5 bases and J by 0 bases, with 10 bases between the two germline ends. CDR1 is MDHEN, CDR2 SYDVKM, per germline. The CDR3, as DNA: TGTGCCAGCAGTCCCTATTATATGAACACTGAAGCTTTCTTT. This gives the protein CASSPYYMNTEAFF.

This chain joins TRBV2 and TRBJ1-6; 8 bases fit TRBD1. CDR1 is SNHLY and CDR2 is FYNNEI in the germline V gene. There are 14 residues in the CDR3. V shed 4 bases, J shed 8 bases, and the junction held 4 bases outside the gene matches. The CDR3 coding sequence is TGTGCCAGCAGTGGTCGGACAGGGTATTCACCCCTCCACTTT. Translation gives CASSGRTGYSPLHF.

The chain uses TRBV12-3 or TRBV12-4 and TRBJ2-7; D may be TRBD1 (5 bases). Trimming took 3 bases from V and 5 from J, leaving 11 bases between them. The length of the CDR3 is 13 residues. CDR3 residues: CASSLATGNEQYF. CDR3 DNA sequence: TGTGCCAGCAGTTTGGCAACAGGTAACGAGCAGTACTTC.

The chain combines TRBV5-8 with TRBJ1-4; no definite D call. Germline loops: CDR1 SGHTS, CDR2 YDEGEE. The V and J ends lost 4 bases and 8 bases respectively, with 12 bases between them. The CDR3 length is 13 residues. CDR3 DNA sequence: TGTGCCAGCAGCCTGGATGGCGAGGAAAAACTGTTTTTT. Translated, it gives CASSLDGEEKLFF.

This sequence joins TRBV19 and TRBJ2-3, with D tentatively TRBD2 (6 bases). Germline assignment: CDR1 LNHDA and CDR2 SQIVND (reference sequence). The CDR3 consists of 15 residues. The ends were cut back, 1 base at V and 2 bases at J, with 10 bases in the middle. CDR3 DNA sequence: TGTGCCAGTAGTATAGCTGCGGGGAACACAGATACGCAGTATTTT. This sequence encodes CASSIAAGNTDTQYF.

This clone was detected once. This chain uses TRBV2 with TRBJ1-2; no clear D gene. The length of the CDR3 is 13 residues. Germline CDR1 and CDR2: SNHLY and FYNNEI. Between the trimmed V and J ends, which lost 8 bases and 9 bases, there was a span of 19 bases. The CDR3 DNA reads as TGTGCCAGCGGCCGACTAGCCCCTACGAGCTACACCTTC. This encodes CASGRLAPTSYTF. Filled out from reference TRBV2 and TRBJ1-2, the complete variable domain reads EPEVTQTPSHQVTQMGQEVILRCVPISNHLYFYWYRQILGQKVEFLVSFYNNEISEKSEIFDDQFSVERPDGSNFTLKIRSTKLEDSAMYFCASGRLAPTSYTFGSGTRLTVV.

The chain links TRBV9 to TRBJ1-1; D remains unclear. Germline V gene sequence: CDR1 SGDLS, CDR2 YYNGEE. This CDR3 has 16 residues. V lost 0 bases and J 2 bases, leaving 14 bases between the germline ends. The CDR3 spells CASSVDWDRSNTEAFF. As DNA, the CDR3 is TGTGCCAGCAGCGTAGATTGGGATCGGAGCAACACTGAAGCTTTCTTT.

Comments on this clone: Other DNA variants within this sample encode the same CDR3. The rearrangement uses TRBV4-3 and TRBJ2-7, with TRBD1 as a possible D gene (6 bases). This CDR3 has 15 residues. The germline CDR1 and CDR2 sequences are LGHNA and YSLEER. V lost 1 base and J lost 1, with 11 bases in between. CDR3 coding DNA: TGCGCCAGCAGCCAAGGCCAGGGGCATTCCTACGAGCAGTACTTC. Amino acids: CASSQGQGHSYEQYF.

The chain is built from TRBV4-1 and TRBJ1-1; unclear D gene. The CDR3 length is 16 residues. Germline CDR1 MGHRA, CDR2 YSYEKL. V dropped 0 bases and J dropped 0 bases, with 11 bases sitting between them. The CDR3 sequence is CASSQDLTSMNTEAFF. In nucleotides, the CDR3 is TGCGCCAGCAGCCAAGATCTAACAAGTATGAACACTGAAGCTTTCTTT.

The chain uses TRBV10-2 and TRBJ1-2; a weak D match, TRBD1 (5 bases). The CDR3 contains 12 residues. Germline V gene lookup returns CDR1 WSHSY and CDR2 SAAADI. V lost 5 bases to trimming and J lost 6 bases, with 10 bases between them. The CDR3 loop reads CASSPGTDGYTF. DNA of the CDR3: TGCGCCAGCAGTCCCGGGACCGATGGCTACACCTTC.

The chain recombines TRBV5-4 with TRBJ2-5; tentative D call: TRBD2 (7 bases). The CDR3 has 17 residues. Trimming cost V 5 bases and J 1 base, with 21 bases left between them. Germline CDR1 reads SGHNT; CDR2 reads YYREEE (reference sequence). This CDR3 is CASRPTRGGGLQETQYF. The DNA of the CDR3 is TGTGCCAGCAGACCAACCCGGGGAGGGGGACTCCAAGAGACCCAGTACTTC.

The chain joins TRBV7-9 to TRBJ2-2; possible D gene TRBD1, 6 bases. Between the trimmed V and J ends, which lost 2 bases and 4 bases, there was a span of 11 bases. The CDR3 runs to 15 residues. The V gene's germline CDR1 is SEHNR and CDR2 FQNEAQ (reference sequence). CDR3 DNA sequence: TGTGCCAGCAGCTTACAGGGGCGCGGCACCGGGGAGCTGTTTTTT. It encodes CASSLQGRGTGELFF.

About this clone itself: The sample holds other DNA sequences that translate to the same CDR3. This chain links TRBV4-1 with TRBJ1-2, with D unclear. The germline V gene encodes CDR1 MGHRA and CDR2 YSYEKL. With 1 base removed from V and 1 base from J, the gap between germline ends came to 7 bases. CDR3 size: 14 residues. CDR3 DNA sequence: TGCGCCAGCAGCCAAGTGGCGGGTAACTATGGCTACACCTTC. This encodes CASSQVAGNYGYTF.

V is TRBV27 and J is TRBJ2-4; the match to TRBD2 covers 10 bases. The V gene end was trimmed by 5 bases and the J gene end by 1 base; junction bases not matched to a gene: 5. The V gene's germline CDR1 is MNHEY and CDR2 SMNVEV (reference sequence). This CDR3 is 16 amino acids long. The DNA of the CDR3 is TGTGCCAGCAGTCCGGGACTAGCGCGTGCCAAAAACATTCAGTACTTC. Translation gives CASSPGLARAKNIQYF.

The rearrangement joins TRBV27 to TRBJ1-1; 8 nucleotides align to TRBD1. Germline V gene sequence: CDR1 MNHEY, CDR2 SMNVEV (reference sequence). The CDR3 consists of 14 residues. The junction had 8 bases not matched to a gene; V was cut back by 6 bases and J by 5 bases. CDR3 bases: TGTGCCAGCAGGCCGACAGGGGCATGGACTGAAGCTTTCTTT. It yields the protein CASRPTGAWTEAFF.

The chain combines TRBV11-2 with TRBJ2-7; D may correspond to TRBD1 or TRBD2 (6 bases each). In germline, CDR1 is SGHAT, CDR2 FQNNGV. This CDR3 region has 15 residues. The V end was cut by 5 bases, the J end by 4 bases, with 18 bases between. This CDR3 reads CASSHSPQGRYEQYF. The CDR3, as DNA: TGTGCCAGCAGCCACAGCCCCCAGGGGAGGTACGAGCAGTACTTC.

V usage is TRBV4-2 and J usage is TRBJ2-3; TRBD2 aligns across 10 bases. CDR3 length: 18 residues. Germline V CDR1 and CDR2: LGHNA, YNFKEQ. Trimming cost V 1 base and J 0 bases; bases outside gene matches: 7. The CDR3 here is CASSQVASGGISTDTQYF. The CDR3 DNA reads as TGTGCCAGCAGCCAAGTGGCTAGCGGGGGCATTAGCACAGATACGCAGTATTTT.

This CDR3 is CASSLSDSISGELFF. CDR3 sequence (DNA): TGCGCCAGCAGCTTGTCGGACAGTATTAGCGGGGAGCTGTTTTTT. The chain carries TRBV5-1 and TRBJ2-2; D perhaps matches TRBD1 (6 bases). Germline-derived CDR1 and CDR2 are SGHRS and YFSETQ. V was clipped by 1 base and J by 7 bases, with 14 bases between them. The CDR3 sequence is 15 residues long.

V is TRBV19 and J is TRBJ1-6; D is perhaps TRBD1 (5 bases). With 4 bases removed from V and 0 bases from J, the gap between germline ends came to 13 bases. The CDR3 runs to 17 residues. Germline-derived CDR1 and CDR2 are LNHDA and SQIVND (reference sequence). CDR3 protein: CASSRNRTSSYNSPLHF. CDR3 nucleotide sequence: TGTGCCAGTAGTAGGAACAGGACAAGCTCCTATAATTCACCCCTCCACTTT.

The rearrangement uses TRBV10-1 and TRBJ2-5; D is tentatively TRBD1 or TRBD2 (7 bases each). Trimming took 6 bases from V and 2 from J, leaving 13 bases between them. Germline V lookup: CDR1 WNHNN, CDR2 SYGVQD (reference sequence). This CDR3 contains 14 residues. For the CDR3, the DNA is TGCGCCAGCAGCCCAGCGGGACAGCAAGAGACCCAGTACTTC. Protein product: CASSPAGQQETQYF.

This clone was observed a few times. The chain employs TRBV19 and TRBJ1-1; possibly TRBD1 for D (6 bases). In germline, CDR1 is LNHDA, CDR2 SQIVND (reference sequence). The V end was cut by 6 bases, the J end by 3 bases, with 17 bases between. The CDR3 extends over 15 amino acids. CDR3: CASSSHRVQDTEAFF. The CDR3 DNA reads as TGTGCCAGTAGCAGTCACAGGGTTCAGGACACTGAAGCTTTCTTT.